This T cell receptor (beta chain) was recovered during a study of Ad26.COV2.S vaccination and SARS-CoV-2 variants. About the study: Doses of Ad26.COV2.S were injected into muscle once or twice, 56 days apart. Study-level points and caveats: People given the vaccine had a wider spike-specific TCR breadth than placebo recipients did. Using TCR breadth and depth analyses may have led to underestimated total T cell responses.

Described treatment: roughly 20 received Ad26.COV2.S at low or high dose, single or two shots; about five received placebo; per-sample allocation not given. Following the first vaccine or placebo injection, samples were taken on day 63. With respect to this clone: Its target is unknown.

Only in-frame clones appear in the TCRdb table, and some are missing; sequencing was by immunoSEQ multiplex PCR. The table includes around 320,000 clones, roughly 87% detected once. The germline V gene has CDR1 PRHDT and CDR2 FYEKMQ (reference sequence). V was clipped by 1 base and J by 2 bases, with 9 bases between them. This CDR3 comprises 16 residues. The TCR originated in a person aged 18 to 59 who received the Ad26.COV2.S COVID-19 vaccine or a placebo. The chain recombines TRBV13 with TRBJ2-6; D may correspond to TRBD1 or TRBD2 (5 bases each). Sequenced material: peripheral blood, taken in a trial of Ad26.COV2.S vaccine versus placebo. The DNA of the CDR3 is TGTGCCAGCAGCTTAGTCAGGGAGACTGGGGCCAACGTCCTGACTTTC. Translating it yields CASSLVRETGANVLTF.